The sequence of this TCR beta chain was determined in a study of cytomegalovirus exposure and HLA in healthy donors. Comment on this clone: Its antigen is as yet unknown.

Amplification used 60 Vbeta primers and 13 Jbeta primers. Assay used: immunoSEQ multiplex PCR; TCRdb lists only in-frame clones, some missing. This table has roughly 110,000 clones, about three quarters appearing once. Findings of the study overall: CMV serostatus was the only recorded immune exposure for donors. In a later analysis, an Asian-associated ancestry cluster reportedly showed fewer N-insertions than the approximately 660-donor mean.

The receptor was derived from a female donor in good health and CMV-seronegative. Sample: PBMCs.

The CDR3 bases are TGCGCCAGCAGCCAAGATAGAAACTACGAGCAGTACTTC. This sequence encodes CASSQDRNYEQYF. V usage is TRBV4-3 and J usage is TRBJ2-7; the D is unclear. V dropped 0 bases and J dropped 3 bases, with 6 bases sitting between them. CDR1 LGHNA and CDR2 YSLEER come from the germline V gene. This CDR3 is 13 amino acids long.